These 17 T cell receptor beta chains share one sample of origin, sequenced in a study of blood T cell repertoires in COVID-19. Profiled with immunoSEQ multiplex PCR; TCRdb holds only in-frame clones, not every one. The sample shows some 150,000 clones, about 86% of them seen only once. Sequenced material: peripheral blood. These receptors were obtained from a human donor with acute or convalescent COVID-19. The donor label of this sample is uncertain.

This chain joins TRBV9 and TRBJ2-2; TRBD2 matches 11 bases. With V trimmed by 3 bases and J by 4 bases, 5 bases remained unmatched. The CDR3 contains 16 residues. CDR1 SGDLS and CDR2 YYNGEE come from the germline V gene. The CDR3 DNA follows: TGTGCCAGCAGCGGAAGAACTAGCGGGGGCACCGGGGAGCTGTTTTTT. Protein sequence: CASSGRTSGGTGELFF.

The rearrangement uses TRBV5-1 and TRBJ2-7; D ambiguous. This CDR3 contains 14 residues. Germline V gives CDR1 SGHRS, CDR2 YFSETQ. The germline V and J ends were trimmed by 7 bases and 5 bases, with 19 bases remaining between them. The chain's CDR3 is CASGLLSNINEQYF. Written as DNA, the CDR3 is TGCGCCAGCGGCCTCCTCTCCAACATCAACGAGCAGTACTTC.

J is TRBJ2-5 and V is TRBV19; 7 nucleotides match TRBD2. CDR3 length: 13 amino acids. The J segment lost 1 base and the V segment lost 7 bases, leaving 3 bases of the junction unmatched. The germline CDR1 and CDR2 sequences are LNHDA and SQIVND (reference sequence). Here the CDR3 DNA reads TGTGCCAGTAACCAGCGGGGCCAAGAGACCCAGTACTTC. The encoded protein is CASNQRGQETQYF.

This chain links TRBV10-3 with TRBJ1-1; no clear D. The CDR3 has 13 residues. The germline CDR1 and CDR2 sequences are ENHRY and SYGVKD. The V end was cut by 10 bases, the J end by 2 bases, with 14 bases between. In DNA, the CDR3 is TGTGCCACCACCCGCCAGGATAACACTGAAGCTTTCTTT. This translates into CATTRQDNTEAFF.

The rearrangement uses TRBV6-5 and TRBJ2-7; 10 bases fit TRBD1. The CDR3 has 14 amino acids. Trimming cost V 7 bases and J 2 bases; bases outside gene matches: 5. Germline V gene data show CDR1 as MNHEY and CDR2 as SVGAGI. CDR3 in amino acids: CASMRTGGAYEQYF. CDR3 in DNA: TGTGCCAGCATGAGGACAGGGGGTGCCTACGAGCAGTACTTC.

This chain uses TRBV10-3 with TRBJ1-6; 7 bases are shared with TRBD1. There are 13 residues in the CDR3. Germline CDR1 and CDR2: ENHRY and SYGVKD. Unmatched junction bases numbered 3, after V lost 4 bases and J lost 9 bases. The CDR3 region is CAISVDRASPLHF. The CDR3 DNA sequence: TGTGCCATCAGTGTTGACAGGGCTTCACCCCTCCACTTT.

The V and J genes are TRBV30 and TRBJ2-1, with D maybe TRBD2 (5 bases). V gave up 0 bases and J gave up 9 bases, with 15 bases separating them. CDR3 length: 14 amino acids. Germline V gives CDR1 GTSNPN, CDR2 SVGIG (reference sequence). CDR3 coding DNA: TGTGCCTGGAGTGTACGGATTTTCGCGGGTGAGCAGTTCTTC. It translates to CAWSVRIFAGEQFF.

This chain joins TRBV2 and TRBJ1-2; D ambiguous. Between the trimmed V and J ends, which lost 3 bases and 2 bases, there was a span of 16 bases. This CDR3 has 16 residues. Looked up from germline, CDR1 is SNHLY and CDR2 is FYNNEI. DNA for the CDR3: TGTGCCAGCAGTGAGGAGAGGGCTGCGATCAACTATGGCTACACCTTC. Translation gives CASSEERAAINYGYTF.

This clone appeared many times. The gene calls are TRBV7-2 and TRBJ2-2; D may be TRBD2 (5 bases). Trimming stripped 5 bases from V and 7 bases from J, with 8 bases between. The germline CDR1 and CDR2 sequences are SGHTA and FQGNSA. CDR3 size: 12 residues. This chain's CDR3 is CASSPRGGELFF. CDR3 bases: TGTGCCAGCAGCCCTCGGGGCGGGGAGCTGTTTTTT.

V gene TRBV7-9 combines with J gene TRBJ1-1; 7 nucleotides agree with TRBD1. The V and J ends lost 3 bases and 2 bases, in that order; junction bases with no gene match: 3. This CDR3 comprises 14 residues. Looked up from germline, CDR1 is SEHNR and CDR2 is FQNEAQ (reference sequence). In DNA form, the CDR3 reads TGTGCCAGCAGCTTTGAGGGGGCAAACACTGAAGCTTTCTTT. Protein: CASSFEGANTEAFF.

This chain joins TRBV3-1 (or the pseudogene TRBV3-2) and TRBJ2-2, with D tentatively TRBD1 (6 bases). The CDR3 runs 18 residues. The germline gives CDR1 LGHDT, CDR2 YNNKEL (reference sequence). V was trimmed by 0 bases and J by 6 bases, leaving 20 bases between them. The CDR3 reads CASSQDRVGTKSPGELFF. DNA for the CDR3: TGTGCCAGCAGCCAAGATCGGGTAGGGACAAAGAGTCCCGGGGAGCTGTTTTTT.

In the case of this clone: The junction shows a germline mismatch at one end, possibly a read error. V gene TRBV3-1 (or the pseudogene TRBV3-2) combines with J gene TRBJ1-2; weak D call: TRBD1 (5 bases). This CDR3 spans 14 amino acids. Germline CDR1 and CDR2: LGHDT and YNNKEL (reference sequence). CDR3 region: CASNQGRDWNGYTF. CDR3 nucleotides: TGTGCCAGCAACCAAGGTAGGGACTGGAATGGCTACACCTTC.

The chain joins TRBV28 to TRBJ2-7; possibly TRBD1 for D (6 bases). V dropped 2 bases and J dropped 7 bases, with 9 bases sitting between them. Germline assignment: CDR1 MDHEN and CDR2 SYDVKM. This CDR3 region has 12 residues. This CDR3 is CASSLAGTEQYF. DNA for the CDR3: TGTGCCAGCAGTTTAGCCGGGACAGAGCAGTACTTC.

This chain connects TRBV6-1 to TRBJ2-6; TRBD2 aligns across 10 bases. V shed 3 bases, J shed 4 bases, and the junction held 3 bases outside the gene matches. The V gene's germline CDR1 is MNHNS and CDR2 SASEGT. The CDR3 has 16 residues. CDR3 in DNA: TGTGCCAGCAGTGAGGGACTAGCGAGGGGGGCCAACGTCCTGACTTTC. Protein sequence: CASSEGLARGANVLTF.

CDR3 bases: TGTGCCTTGCTGACAGGGAGCGTAAGTGAAAAACTGTTTTTT. Amino acids: CALLTGSVSEKLFF. The chain employs TRBV30 and TRBJ1-4, with TRBD1 matching over 7 bases. Unmatched junction bases numbered 12, after V lost 7 bases and J lost 7 bases. The CDR3 has 14 amino acids. Germline CDR1 reads GTSNPN; CDR2 reads SVGIG (reference sequence).

V is TRBV29-1 and J is TRBJ2-7, with D possibly TRBD2 on 5 matching bases. CDR3 length equals 13 residues. Germline-derived CDR1 and CDR2 are SQVTM and ANQGSEA. V dropped 6 bases and J dropped 3 bases, with 15 bases sitting between them. The CDR3 DNA reads as TGCAGCGTCCTCACAGCGGAGAACTACGAGCAGTACTTC. Translated, it gives CSVLTAENYEQYF.

The rearrangement links TRBV9 to TRBJ2-1, with 13 bases fitting TRBD2. Germline V gene data show CDR1 as SGDLS and CDR2 as YYNGEE. V dropped 5 bases and J dropped 6; count of bases not matched to a gene: 5. The CDR3 contains 15 residues. For the CDR3, the DNA is TGTGCCAGCAGTCCCGGACTAGCGGGGGTCAATGAGCAGTTCTTC. Its protein product is CASSPGLAGVNEQFF.